Here is one T cell receptor beta chain with its context. The target antigen is unknown. Subsets of CD8+ T cells were each sorted in triplicate at 300,000 or so cells apiece. This sample was taken from a study of CXCR3-negative and CXCR3-positive naive CD8 T cells. General study points: In CXCR3-positive naive cells, the TRB CDR3s were more hydrophobic than in CXCR3-negative naive cells.

cDNA libraries for TRB were generated by 5' RACE incorporating UMI labels. TCRdb re-called the 5' RACE reads, yielding one record per CDR3 amino acid sequence without DNA. The listing contains fewer than 95,000 distinct CDR3 sequences. The CDR3 contains 14 residues. CDR1 is SGDLS and CDR2 is YYNGEE in the germline V gene. This receptor was identified in a human donor in good health. Some clones in this sample may be carry-over from other donors' samples. This chain connects TRBV9 to TRBJ2-7; with no DNA, the TCRdb D assignment of TRBD1 cannot be verified. Sequenced sample: naive CXCR3- CD8+ T cells from blood. Subset: CD45RO-CCR7+CD27+CD95- naive CD8+ T cells lacking CXCR3 (TNR3-). This CDR3 reads CASSGGTFSYEQYF.